These 14 T cell receptor beta chains share one sample of origin, sequenced in a study of CD8+ T cells in alopecia areata. TCR sequencing used cDNA made by reverse transcription of extracted RNA. The protocol was immunoSEQ multiplex PCR, while the TCRdb copy is restricted to in-frame clones and leaves out a portion. The repertoire holds about 97,000 clones, with 41% as singletons. Sequences were obtained from CD4+ T cells sorted from blood. Receptors originate from a human donor with alopecia areata.

The CDR3 coding sequence is TGTGCCAGCAGCTTTTTAGAGACCCAGTACTTC. Protein sequence: CASSFLETQYF. V usage is TRBV7-9 and J usage is TRBJ2-5; no definite D call. Germline V gene data show CDR1 as SEHNR and CDR2 as FQNEAQ (reference sequence). The CDR3 spans 11 residues. V lost 3 bases and J 4 bases, leaving 3 bases between the germline ends.

This chain joins TRBV2 and TRBJ2-1; TRBD2 might be the D (5 bases). V lost 4 bases, J lost 0 bases, and 16 bases lay in between. CDR3 size: 17 residues. Germline loops: CDR1 SNHLY, CDR2 FYNNEI. The CDR3 region is CASSVIASGTSYNEQFF. For the CDR3, the DNA is TGTGCCAGCAGTGTTATAGCGAGCGGAACCTCCTACAATGAGCAGTTCTTC. Supplemented by reference TRBV2 and TRBJ2-1, the full variable domain reads EPEVTQTPSHQVTQMGQEVILRCVPISNHLYFYWYRQILGQKVEFLVSFYNNEISEKSEIFDDQFSVERPDGSNFTLKIRSTKLEDSAMYFCASSVIASGTSYNEQFFGPGTRLTVL.

The DNA for the CDR3 is TGTGCCACCAGCAGAGATGACAGGCCCAATCAGCCCCAGCATTTT. It is translated as CATSRDDRPNQPQHF. V usage is TRBV15 and J usage is TRBJ1-5; weak D call: TRBD1 (6 bases). With 0 bases removed from V and 3 bases from J, the gap between germline ends came to 9 bases. The CDR3 has 15 residues. Per germline, CDR1 LNHNV and CDR2 YYDKDF (reference sequence).

Only a few counts were recorded for this clone. J is TRBJ2-7 and V is TRBV29-1; D remains unclear. From germline, CDR1 is SQVTM and CDR2 ANQGSEA. This CDR3 is 12 amino acids long. The V gene lost 4 bases and the J gene lost 1 base, with 8 bases spanning the gap. CDR3 sequence: CSVGEASYEQYF. In DNA form, the CDR3 reads TGCAGCGTTGGGGAAGCTTCCTACGAGCAGTACTTC.

This chain links TRBV7-9 with TRBJ2-3, with TRBD2 matching over 12 bases. After removal of 5 bases from V and 6 bases from J, the junction contained 6 bases not matched to a gene. Per germline, CDR1 SEHNR and CDR2 FQNEAQ (reference sequence). The CDR3 is 15 residues long. The CDR3: CASSPGLAGRDTQYF. The CDR3 nucleotides read TGTGCCAGCAGCCCGGGACTAGCGGGCCGTGATACGCAGTATTTT.

DNA for the CDR3: TGTGCCATCAGTGGGACAGCGAGTAACACTGAAGCTTTCTTT. Residues: CAISGTASNTEAFF. The chain combines TRBV10-3 with TRBJ1-1, with D maybe TRBD1 (6 bases). The CDR3 is 14 residues long. V was shortened by 4 bases and J by 2 bases, with 11 bases between the two germline ends. Per the germline V gene, CDR1 is ENHRY and CDR2 is SYGVKD.

This rearrangement joins TRBV5-1 to TRBJ2-7; the match to TRBD2 covers 10 bases. In germline, CDR1 is SGHRS, CDR2 YFSETQ. This CDR3 spans 17 amino acids. The V and J ends lost 0 bases and 0 bases, in that order; junction bases with no gene match: 6. CDR3 in DNA: TGCGCCAGCAGCTTGGTCCTAGCGGGAGCCAACTCCTACGAGCAGTACTTC. Amino acid sequence: CASSLVLAGANSYEQYF.

The V and J genes are TRBV27 and TRBJ1-4; perhaps TRBD1 as D (5 bases). The germline CDR1 and CDR2 sequences are MNHEY and SMNVEV (reference sequence). The CDR3 covers 13 residues. Deletions cut 3 bases from V and 11 bases from J, with 13 bases between. DNA of the CDR3: TGTGCCAGCAGTTTCCAGGGAGCTGGGAAACTGTTTTTT. It specifies CASSFQGAGKLFF.

The chain is built from TRBV2 and TRBJ2-7, with D possibly being TRBD1 (6 bases). The CDR3 contains 13 residues. Germline-derived CDR1 and CDR2 are SNHLY and FYNNEI. V lost 6 bases and J lost 2, with 11 bases in between. The CDR3 coding sequence is TGTGCCAGCAGAAGGACAGCCACCTACGAGCAGTACTTC. It translates to CASRRTATYEQYF.

The V and J genes are TRBV27 and TRBJ1-1; 9 bases match TRBD1. The V gene end was trimmed by 5 bases and the J gene end by 2 bases; junction bases not matched to a gene: 3. The germline V gene has CDR1 MNHEY and CDR2 SMNVEV (reference sequence). The CDR3 is 14 amino acids. CDR3 region: CASSKDRGNTEAFF. The CDR3 coding sequence is TGTGCCAGCAGTAAGGACAGGGGAAACACTGAAGCTTTCTTT.

The genes are TRBV9 and TRBJ2-7; D is ambiguous. This CDR3 contains 12 residues. The V gene's germline CDR1 is SGDLS and CDR2 YYNGEE. The V end was cut by 2 bases, the J end by 2 bases, with 5 bases between. CDR3 coding DNA: TGTGCCAGCAGCGTCCGCCCCTACGAGCAGTACTTC. Protein: CASSVRPYEQYF. Combining the CDR3 with reference TRBV9 and TRBJ2-7 gives the whole variable domain DSGVTQTPKHLITATGQRVTLRCSPRSGDLSVYWYQQSLDQGLQFLIQYYNGEERAKGNILERFSAQQFPDLHSELNLSSLELGDSALYFCASSVRPYEQYFGPGTRLTVT.

This clone has only one observation. The rearrangement uses TRBV5-6 and TRBJ2-5; D ambiguous. Trimming stripped 7 bases from V and 1 base from J, with 8 bases between. The CDR3 has 12 amino acids. Germline CDR1 and CDR2: SGHDT and YYEEEE. The CDR3 protein is CASRRIQETQYF. Written as DNA, the CDR3 is TGTGCCAGCCGACGGATCCAAGAGACCCAGTACTTC. Full variable domain (missing parts from reference TRBV5-6 and TRBJ2-5): DAGVTQSPTHLIKTRGQQVTLRCSPKSGHDTVSWYQQALGQGPQFIFQYYEEEERQRGNFPDRFSGHQFPNYSSELNVNALLLGDSALYLCASRRIQETQYFGPGTRLLVL.

The sample holds many counts of this clone. V usage is TRBV5-4 and J usage is TRBJ1-2, with D unresolved. This CDR3 is built from 14 residues. Trimming removed 0 bases from V and 4 bases from J, with 10 bases in between. From germline, CDR1 is SGHNT and CDR2 YYREEE (reference sequence). The CDR3 loop reads CASSLGRTIYGYTF. CDR3 DNA sequence: TGTGCCAGCAGCTTGGGACGGACGATCTATGGCTACACCTTC.

This clone was seen a handful of times. J is TRBJ1-2 and V is TRBV29-1; D unresolved. V shed 7 bases and J shed 3 bases, with 12 bases lying between them. Germline V gives CDR1 SQVTM, CDR2 ANQGSEA. The CDR3 contains 12 residues. The CDR3 protein is CSGEAGDYGYTF. In DNA form, the CDR3 reads TGCAGCGGGGAAGCTGGAGACTATGGCTACACCTTC.